Listed here are 14 T cell receptor beta chains from one sample, sequenced in a study of cytomegalovirus exposure and HLA in healthy donors. The primer mix had 60 Vbeta and 13 Jbeta primers. Sequencing used immunoSEQ multiplex PCR; TCRdb keeps in-frame clones, though not all of them. The table records over 75,000 clones, 67% of them present only once. The sequenced sample was PBMCs. The origin of the receptors is a man aged 25 to 40 in good health and CMV-seronegative.

The V call is TRBV27, the J call TRBJ2-2, with no clear D. Germline V gene lookup returns CDR1 MNHEY and CDR2 SMNVEV (reference sequence). The V end lost 2 bases, the J end lost 2 bases, and 12 bases lay between the germline ends. This CDR3 has 16 amino acids. The CDR3 DNA reads as TGTGCCAGCAGTTTACAACAGACCTACAACACCGGGGAGCTGTTTTTT. This sequence encodes CASSLQQTYNTGELFF.

This chain uses TRBV7-2 with TRBJ2-7, with 8 bases identical to TRBD1. V lost 4 bases and J lost 5; bases outside the gene matches: 10. This CDR3 region has 15 residues. Germline CDR1 reads SGHTA; CDR2 reads FQGNSA. The CDR3 loop reads CASSSFRTGRNEQYF. CDR3 nucleotide sequence: TGTGCCAGCAGCTCGTTCCGGACAGGGAGGAACGAGCAGTACTTC.

The chain carries TRBV6-5 and TRBJ1-1, with unresolved D. Germline V lookup: CDR1 MNHEY, CDR2 SVGAGI. The length of the CDR3 is 13 residues. V was trimmed by 3 bases and J by 1 base, leaving 6 bases between them. The CDR3 nucleotides are TGTGCCAGCAGTTATGAGGGGAACACTGAAGCTTTCTTT. This gives the protein CASSYEGNTEAFF.

This clone was detected only a few times. The V call is TRBV9, the J call TRBJ1-2, with TRBD1 as a possible D gene (6 bases). V shed 0 bases and J shed 2 bases, with 8 bases lying between them. The CDR3 has 14 amino acids. In germline, CDR1 is SGDLS, CDR2 YYNGEE. CDR3 region: CASSVGRGNYGYTF. The CDR3 DNA sequence: TGTGCCAGCAGCGTAGGCAGGGGCAACTATGGCTACACCTTC.

The rearrangement joins TRBV9 to TRBJ2-7; D ambiguous. CDR3 length: 13 residues. The V gene's germline CDR1 is SGDLS and CDR2 YYNGEE. V lost 0 bases and J 4 bases, leaving 8 bases between the germline ends. The CDR3 bases are TGTGCCAGCAGCGTAGGGAGCCGTTACGAGCAGTACTTC. Protein: CASSVGSRYEQYF.

The chain employs TRBV4-1 and TRBJ1-1, with D possibly matching TRBD1 (5 bases). Per germline, CDR1 MGHRA and CDR2 YSYEKL. Trimming took 1 base from V and 6 from J, leaving 15 bases between them. The CDR3 covers 15 residues. The CDR3 nucleotides read TGCGCCAGCAGCCAAGTTCAACAGGTCCACGCTGAAGCTTTCTTT. Its protein product is CASSQVQQVHAEAFF.

The V gene is TRBV7-8, the J gene TRBJ1-4; tentative D call: TRBD1 (5 bases). Germline V CDR1 and CDR2: SGHVS, FQNEAQ. The V and J ends lost 4 bases and 4 bases respectively, with 25 bases between them. This CDR3 has 19 amino acids. The chain's CDR3 is CASSSLRVGVAVGNEKLFF. DNA for the CDR3: TGTGCCAGCAGCTCGCTTCGGGTAGGGGTGGCCGTAGGTAATGAAAAACTGTTTTTT.

The sample holds a few counts of this clone. The chain carries TRBV6-5 and TRBJ1-4; TRBD1 aligns across 9 bases. Germline assignment: CDR1 MNHEY and CDR2 SVGAGI. The CDR3 spans 14 residues. After removal of 6 bases from V and 8 bases from J, the junction contained 7 bases not matched to a gene. The CDR3, as DNA: TGTGCCAGCAGGGAAGGGACAGGGAGAGAAAAACTGTTTTTT. Protein product: CASREGTGREKLFF.

This clone was detected once. The chain couples TRBV5-1 to TRBJ2-3; 15 bases fit TRBD2. Germline-derived CDR1 and CDR2 are SGHRS and YFSETQ. The V and J ends lost 4 bases and 1 base, in that order; junction bases with no gene match: 13. This CDR3 is 20 amino acids long. This CDR3 is CASSPGGLAGGFPGTDTQYF. The CDR3 DNA sequence: TGCGCCAGCAGCCCGGGGGGACTAGCGGGAGGATTCCCCGGCACAGATACGCAGTATTTT.

The CDR3 here is CASSSSASTDTQYF. CDR3 sequence (DNA): TGTGCCAGCAGTTCTAGCGCCAGCACAGATACGCAGTATTTT. The gene calls are TRBV6-5 and TRBJ2-3, with a weak D call TRBD2 (6 bases). CDR1 and CDR2 (germline): MNHEY, SVGAGI. The CDR3 covers 14 residues. Trimming removed 4 bases from V and 0 bases from J, with 8 bases in between.

This chain joins TRBV7-6 and TRBJ2-7; weak D call: TRBD1 (5 bases). The V gene's germline CDR1 is SGHVS and CDR2 FNYEAQ. The V gene lost 2 bases and the J gene lost 0 bases, with 8 bases spanning the gap. CDR3 length: 14 amino acids. DNA of the CDR3: TGTGCCAGCAGCTTAAGTGACAGCTCCTACGAGCAGTACTTC. It encodes CASSLSDSSYEQYF.

V is TRBV6-1 and J is TRBJ2-7, with 9 positions matching TRBD1. Germline CDR1 is MNHNS and CDR2 is SASEGT. The CDR3 runs to 14 residues. V was pared by 8 bases and J by 5 bases, with 10 bases of the junction left unmatched. The CDR3 loop is CASRSRTGANEQYF. The DNA of the CDR3 is TGTGCCAGCCGGTCCAGGACAGGGGCTAACGAGCAGTACTTC.

There are a few counts of this clone. V is TRBV4-2 and J is TRBJ1-4, with 8 nucleotides matching TRBD1. Looked up from germline, CDR1 is LGHNA and CDR2 is YNFKEQ. Germline trimming cut 4 bases from V and 7 bases from J; bases unmatched to any gene: 8. The CDR3 has 15 residues. CDR3: CASSRATGGVEKLFF. CDR3 coding DNA: TGTGCCAGCAGCCGCGCCACAGGGGGGGTTGAAAAACTGTTTTTT.

This clone has at least ten counts. The genes are TRBV6-4 and TRBJ2-3, with 10 bases that match TRBD2. CDR1 and CDR2 from the germline V gene are MRHNA and SNTAGT. The J segment lost 1 base and the V segment lost 2 bases, leaving 0 bases of the junction unmatched. This CDR3 region has 15 residues. The CDR3 nucleotides are TGTGCCAGCAGTGACGGGACTAGCGGCACAGATACGCAGTATTTT. This translates into CASSDGTSGTDTQYF.